The 26 T cell receptor beta chains given below trace back to one sample, sequenced in a study of T cell repertoires in cytomegalovirus infection. These receptors' antigens are unknown. MiXCR, applied by TCRdb to the reads, yields one record per CDR3 protein. The data show about 470,000 distinct CDR3 sequences, about two fifths seen once. The sample in question was cultured PBMCs, obtained from culture after CMV antigen stimulation. The receptors shown here come from a human donor in good health (CMV status not recorded). Some clones in this sample may be carry-over from other donors' samples.

The genes are TRBV15 and TRBJ1-2, with D possibly being TRBD1 (5 bases). Germline values: CDR1 LNHNV, CDR2 YYDKDF (reference sequence). The CDR3 is 15 amino acids. The ends were cut back, 0 bases at V and 7 bases at J, with 15 bases in the middle. In nucleotides, the CDR3 is TGTGCCACCAGCAGAGATGGGAGGGGAGATAGTGGCTACACCTTC. It is translated as CATSRDGRGDSGYTF.

CDR3 in DNA: TGTGCCAGCTCACCATCCCCGAACACCGGGGAGCTGTTTTTT. Translation gives CASSPSPNTGELFF. The chain is built from TRBV18 and TRBJ2-2, with no clear D. Germline values: CDR1 KGHSH, CDR2 LQKENI. This CDR3 contains 14 residues. V was shortened by 2 bases and J by 0 bases, with 4 bases between the two germline ends.

The chain recombines TRBV18 with TRBJ1-6, with TRBD1 as a possible D gene (5 bases). V lost 2 bases, J lost 9 bases, and 11 bases lay in between. The germline V gene has CDR1 KGHSH and CDR2 LQKENI. This CDR3 region has 14 residues. CDR3 residues: CASSPGGERSPLHF. CDR3 DNA sequence: TGTGCCAGCTCACCAGGGGGGGAGCGTTCACCCCTCCACTTT.

The rearrangement uses TRBV5-4 and TRBJ2-7; TRBD2 agrees at 8 bases. The ends lost 4 bases at V and 10 bases at J; junction bases unmatched: 10. CDR1 is SGHNT, CDR2 YYREEE, per germline (reference sequence). This CDR3 region has 13 residues. The CDR3 spells CASSVHTGGGQYF. The CDR3 coding sequence is TGTGCCAGCAGCGTACACACGGGGGGGGGACAGTACTTC.

V and J are TRBV7-2 and TRBJ2-5; 10 nucleotides line up with TRBD2. The J segment lost 7 bases and the V segment lost 4 bases, leaving 3 bases of the junction unmatched. CDR1 and CDR2 from the germline V gene are SGHTA and FQGNSA. This CDR3 is 13 amino acids long. The CDR3 loop reads CASSSSGGGTQYF. CDR3 DNA sequence: TGTGCCAGCAGCTCTAGCGGGGGCGGGACCCAGTACTTC. Full variable domain (outside the CDR3, taken from reference TRBV7-2 and TRBJ2-5): GAGVSQSPSNKVTEKGKDVELRCDPISGHTALYWYRQSLGQGLEFLIYFQGNSAPDKSGLPSDRFSAERTGGSVSTLTIQRTQQEDSAVYLCASSSSGGGTQYFGPGTRLLVL.

This clonotype has at least ten counts. The rearrangement links TRBV7-2 to TRBJ2-2; TRBD2 matches at 7 bases. This CDR3 contains 15 residues. From germline, CDR1 is SGHTA and CDR2 FQGNSA. J lost 8 bases, V lost 4 bases, and 10 bases had no gene match. Here the CDR3 DNA reads TGTGCCAGCAGCTGGGGGGGTCCTGGCGAGGGGGAGCTGTTTTTT. This encodes CASSWGGPGEGELFF.

This chain connects TRBV7-6 to TRBJ1-2, with D possibly matching TRBD1 (6 bases). This CDR3 is built from 15 residues. The V and J ends lost 1 base and 4 bases respectively, with 13 bases between them. CDR1 and CDR2 from the germline V gene are SGHVS and FNYEAQ. The CDR3 sequence is CASSLDGRGAYGYTF. The CDR3 DNA sequence: TGTGCCAGCAGCTTAGACGGCAGGGGAGCCTATGGCTACACCTTC.

The chain employs TRBV5-1 and TRBJ2-7, with 9 bases lining up with TRBD1. CDR1 and CDR2 from the germline V gene are SGHRS and YFSETQ. Unmatched junction bases numbered 5, after V lost 4 bases and J lost 3 bases. CDR3 size: 14 residues. The CDR3: CASSTAGQGYEQYF. The DNA for the CDR3 is TGCGCCAGCAGCACCGCGGGACAGGGCTACGAGCAGTACTTC. The variable domain in full, completed from reference TRBV5-1 and TRBJ2-7, reads KAGVTQTPRYLIKTRGQQVTLSCSPISGHRSVSWYQQTPGQGLQFLFEYFSETQRNKGNFPGRFSGRQFSNSRSEMNVSTLELGDSALYLCASSTAGQGYEQYFGPGTRLTVT.

The gene calls are TRBV6-2 or TRBV6-3 and TRBJ2-1; 11 nucleotides match TRBD2. With 6 bases clipped from V and 6 bases from J, the junction kept 4 bases outside the gene matches. The length of the CDR3 is 14 residues. CDR1 and CDR2 (germline): MNHEY, SVGEGT. In nucleotides, the CDR3 is TGTGCCAGCAGACGACTAGCGGGAAGCAATGAGCAGTTCTTC. Protein product: CASRRLAGSNEQFF.

This clonotype was seen only a few times. The chain is built from TRBV7-2 and TRBJ2-3; 10 nucleotides align to TRBD2. The CDR3 totals 13 residues. The V and J ends lost 4 bases and 9 bases, in that order; junction bases with no gene match: 4. Per the germline V gene, CDR1 is SGHTA and CDR2 is FQGNSA. The CDR3 loop reads CASSSLAGATQYF. The CDR3 nucleotides are TGTGCCAGCAGCTCCCTAGCGGGAGCCACGCAGTATTTT.

The chain couples TRBV4-3 to TRBJ1-2, with TRBD1 as a possible D gene (5 bases). V lost 3 bases and J 8 bases, leaving 13 bases between the germline ends. The germline CDR1 and CDR2 sequences are LGHNA and YSLEER. The CDR3 consists of 13 residues. CDR3 residues: CASSHGGGDGYTF. The CDR3, as DNA: TGCGCCAGCAGCCACGGCGGGGGTGACGGCTACACCTTC.

CDR3 loop: CASRVLSAENSGNTIYF. In DNA form, the CDR3 reads TGTGCCAGCAGGGTGCTGTCGGCTGAAAACTCTGGAAACACCATATATTTT. The chain employs TRBV7-9 and TRBJ1-3; the D is unclear. The CDR3 extends over 17 amino acids. V lost 6 bases and J lost 0, with 18 bases in between. The germline V gene has CDR1 SEHNR and CDR2 FQNEAQ (reference sequence). Variable domain in full (rest from reference TRBV7-9 and TRBJ1-3): DTGVSQNPRHKITKRGQNVTFRCDPISEHNRLYWYRQTLGQGPEFLTYFQNEAQLEKSRLLSDRFSAERPKGSFSTLEIQRTEQGDSAMYLCASRVLSAENSGNTIYFGEGSWLTVV.

The rearrangement joins TRBV28 to TRBJ2-1; D possibly corresponds to TRBD2 (6 bases). Trimming left V 3 bases short and J 7 bases short, with 19 bases between. The CDR3 length is 16 residues. CDR1 and CDR2 (germline): MDHEN, SYDVKM. This CDR3 reads CASSFGVGGGLNEQFF. CDR3 coding DNA: TGTGCCAGCAGTTTCGGGGTGGGGGGAGGTCTAAATGAGCAGTTCTTC.

This clonotype occurred a few times. This rearrangement joins TRBV6-1 to TRBJ2-1; the D is unclear. Trimming removed 0 bases from V and 2 bases from J, with 8 bases in between. The V gene's germline CDR1 is MNHNS and CDR2 SASEGT. The CDR3 is 15 amino acids. The CDR3 DNA reads as TGTGCCAGCAGTGAAGCCCAGCAGCCCTACAATGAGCAGTTCTTC. Protein product: CASSEAQQPYNEQFF.

A few counts support this clonotype. The genes are TRBV5-4 and TRBJ2-5, with 8 bases fitting TRBD2. With 4 bases clipped from V and 5 bases from J, the junction kept 10 bases outside the gene matches. Germline V gene sequence: CDR1 SGHNT, CDR2 YYREEE (reference sequence). The CDR3 covers 15 residues. The CDR3 region has the DNA TGTGCCAGCAGCCGGGAGGGCGGGGGTGTGGAGACCCAGTACTTC. This codes for CASSREGGGVETQYF.

This clonotype appeared once. This chain uses TRBV15 with TRBJ2-1; 9 bases agree with TRBD2. The CDR3 has 14 residues. After removal of 6 bases from V and 8 bases from J, the junction contained 8 bases not matched to a gene. Germline V gives CDR1 LNHNV, CDR2 YYDKDF (reference sequence). The CDR3 sequence: CATRVAGEGDEQFF. DNA for the CDR3: TGTGCCACCAGAGTAGCGGGAGAGGGGGATGAGCAGTTCTTC.

This clonotype was counted at least ten times. The chain links TRBV7-2 to TRBJ2-3; 9 positions match TRBD2. The CDR3 loop spans 15 amino acids. The V and J ends lost 5 bases and 1 base, in that order; junction bases with no gene match: 4. From germline, CDR1 is SGHTA and CDR2 FQGNSA. The CDR3, as DNA: TGTGCCAGCAGCGCAGGGACTAGCCGCACAGATACGCAGTATTTT. Its protein is CASSAGTSRTDTQYF.

Only a few counts were recorded for this clonotype. This chain links TRBV12-3 or TRBV12-4 with TRBJ2-5; no reliable D call. CDR3 length equals 13 residues. V shed 6 bases and J shed 6 bases, with 14 bases lying between them. Written as DNA, the CDR3 is TGTGCCAGCAGGCGACCCCCAGTAAAGACCCAGTACTTC. Translating gives CASRRPPVKTQYF.

This clonotype came up a few times. The V and J genes are TRBV4-1 and TRBJ2-3; D is ambiguous. The CDR3 loop spans 14 amino acids. V lost 1 base and J 3 bases, leaving 8 bases between the germline ends. Germline V gene lookup returns CDR1 MGHRA and CDR2 YSYEKL. CDR3 loop: CASSQAYGTDTQYF. In nucleotides, the CDR3 is TGCGCCAGCAGCCAAGCGTATGGAACAGATACGCAGTATTTT.

The sample holds a few counts of this clonotype. The chain uses TRBV7-9 and TRBJ2-3, with TRBD2 as a possible D gene (5 bases). The germline V and J ends were trimmed by 1 base and 4 bases, with 12 bases remaining between them. The CDR3 has 15 amino acids. The germline V gene has CDR1 SEHNR and CDR2 FQNEAQ (reference sequence). CDR3 amino acids: CASSLGIVASDTQYF. The CDR3 nucleotides read TGTGCCAGCAGCTTAGGTATCGTAGCGTCAGATACGCAGTATTTT.

The CDR3 region is CASSPGLVEETQYF. The CDR3 DNA reads as TGTGCCAGCAGCCCCGGACTAGTGGAGGAGACCCAGTACTTC. The chain links TRBV7-2 to TRBJ2-5; 7 bases fit TRBD2. This CDR3 is built from 14 residues. From germline, CDR1 is SGHTA and CDR2 FQGNSA. The V and J ends lost 5 bases and 5 bases, in that order; junction bases with no gene match: 8.

This clonotype came up a few times. V gene TRBV7-8 combines with J gene TRBJ2-2, with 14 bases aligning to TRBD2. CDR1 and CDR2 from the germline V gene are SGHVS and FQNEAQ. This CDR3 region has 16 residues. J gave up 6 bases and V 4 bases, and 4 bases lay outside the gene matches. CDR3 protein: CASSSEGLAGAGELFF. CDR3 nucleotide sequence: TGTGCCAGCAGCTCAGAGGGACTAGCGGGAGCCGGGGAGCTGTTTTTT. The variable domain in full, completed from reference TRBV7-8 and TRBJ2-2, reads GAGVSQSPRYKVAKRGQDVALRCDPISGHVSLFWYQQALGQGPEFLTYFQNEAQLDKSGLPSDRFFAERPEGSVSTLKIQRTQQEDSAVYLCASSSEGLAGAGELFFGEGSRLTVL.

This clonotype was observed a single time. The V and J genes are TRBV4-1 and TRBJ1-4; the D gene is possibly TRBD1 (6 bases). Germline V gives CDR1 MGHRA, CDR2 YSYEKL. This CDR3 spans 14 amino acids. Between the trimmed V and J ends, which lost 2 bases and 5 bases, there was a span of 9 bases. Here the CDR3 DNA reads TGCGCCAGCAGCCAAAAGGGGGGGAATGAAAAACTGTTTTTT. This codes for CASSQKGGNEKLFF.

V usage is TRBV4-1 and J usage is TRBJ2-1, with 7 bases that match TRBD2. V shed 4 bases, J shed 3 bases, and the junction held 9 bases outside the gene matches. CDR3 length: 16 amino acids. Germline CDR1 reads MGHRA; CDR2 reads YSYEKL. CDR3: CASSLSTGGYYNEQFF. As DNA, the CDR3 is TGCGCCAGCAGCCTTTCGACGGGGGGATACTACAATGAGCAGTTCTTC.

The chain has TRBV7-2 and TRBJ2-3, with D possibly matching TRBD2 (7 bases). Deletions cut 4 bases from V and 2 bases from J, with 22 bases between. The germline V gene has CDR1 SGHTA and CDR2 FQGNSA. This CDR3 contains 18 residues. CDR3 DNA: TGTGCCAGCAGCTATGGGGGGGGAGGGGGGTCATTCACAGATACGCAGTATTTT. Amino acid sequence: CASSYGGGGGSFTDTQYF.

V gene TRBV7-2 combines with J gene TRBJ2-7, with D possibly being TRBD2 (6 bases). V dropped 2 bases and J dropped 1 base, with 12 bases sitting between them. Germline V gene lookup returns CDR1 SGHTA and CDR2 FQGNSA. CDR3 length: 15 residues. This CDR3 is CASSLFGGASYEQYF. For the CDR3, the DNA is TGTGCCAGCAGCTTATTTGGCGGGGCGTCCTACGAGCAGTACTTC.